The 29 T cell receptor beta chains below all came from one sample that was sequenced in a study of cytomegalovirus exposure and HLA in healthy donors. The primer mix had 60 Vbeta and 13 Jbeta primers. This table comes from immunoSEQ multiplex PCR, and its TCRdb copy is limited to in-frame clones, with some not included. The table lists around 150,000 clones, around 74% of them singletons, with approximately 1.4% in the top ten. The sequenced sample consisted of PBMCs. The receptor source for this set is a man aged 18 to 29 in good health and CMV-seronegative.

The J gene is TRBJ2-7, the V gene TRBV10-3; 13 bases fit TRBD2. Trimming cost V 6 bases and J 5 bases; bases outside gene matches: 4. Germline values: CDR1 ENHRY, CDR2 SYGVKD. This CDR3 is 14 amino acids long. The CDR3 DNA is TGTGCCATCAGAGATGGACTAGCGGGAGACGAGCAGTACTTC. The encoded protein is CAIRDGLAGDEQYF.

The CDR3 is CASSRIRDNQPQHF. In DNA form, the CDR3 reads TGTGCCAGCAGTCGAATCAGGGATAATCAGCCCCAGCATTTT. V gene TRBV27 combines with J gene TRBJ1-5; D is perhaps TRBD1 (5 bases). CDR3 length: 14 residues. V lost 5 bases and J 4 bases, leaving 12 bases between the germline ends. Germline assignment: CDR1 MNHEY and CDR2 SMNVEV (reference sequence).

The chain couples TRBV18 to TRBJ2-7; 10 nucleotides agree with TRBD1. From germline, CDR1 is KGHSH and CDR2 LQKENI. Trimming cost V 2 bases and J 2 bases; bases outside gene matches: 3. CDR3 length equals 15 residues. The CDR3 sequence is CASSPRDRGTYEQYF. Written as DNA, the CDR3 is TGTGCCAGCTCACCAAGGGACAGGGGAACCTACGAGCAGTACTTC. Full variable domain (outside the CDR3, taken from reference TRBV18 and TRBJ2-7): NAGVMQNPRHLVRRRGQEARLRCSPMKGHSHVYWYRQLPEEGLKFMVYLQKENIIDESGMPKERFSAEFPKEGPSILRIQQVVRGDSAAYFCASSPRDRGTYEQYFGPGTRLTVT.

The chain carries TRBV18 and TRBJ2-7; unclear D gene. Germline lookup yields CDR1 KGHSH and CDR2 LQKENI. V dropped 3 bases and J dropped 6 bases, with 12 bases sitting between them. The CDR3 contains 13 residues. CDR3 nucleotides: TGTGCCAGCTCACCGGGCACTCCCGGCGAGCAGTACTTC. Its protein product is CASSPGTPGEQYF.

V and J are TRBV7-2 and TRBJ2-7, with D tentatively TRBD2 (5 bases). Germline V CDR1 and CDR2: SGHTA, FQGNSA. CDR3 size: 12 residues. Trimming cost V 6 bases and J 9 bases, with 15 bases left between them. The CDR3 region has the DNA TGTGCCAGCAGTCCAAGCCTGGGGAGGCAGTACTTC. This codes for CASSPSLGRQYF.

This clone was detected once. The chain's CDR3 is CASSVSRASNQPQHF. The CDR3 DNA reads as TGTGCCAGCAGTGTATCCAGGGCGAGCAATCAGCCCCAGCATTTT. This sequence joins TRBV2 and TRBJ1-5, with D possibly TRBD1 on 5 matching bases. Trimming left V 4 bases short and J 1 base short, with 11 bases between. There are 15 residues in the CDR3. CDR1 and CDR2 from the germline V gene are SNHLY and FYNNEI.

CDR3 DNA: TGTGCCATCAGTGAGTCGGGAACAGGGTTCCACTACGAGCAGTACTTC. The encoded protein is CAISESGTGFHYEQYF. This rearrangement joins TRBV10-3 to TRBJ2-7, with D possibly being TRBD1 (6 bases). The germline V gene encodes CDR1 ENHRY and CDR2 SYGVKD. The CDR3 spans 16 residues. The V and J ends lost 0 bases and 3 bases respectively, with 15 bases between them.

The V gene is TRBV7-2, the J gene TRBJ2-7, with D tentatively TRBD2 (5 bases). V lost 1 base, J lost 5 bases, and 9 bases lay in between. Germline values: CDR1 SGHTA, CDR2 FQGNSA. The CDR3 has 13 residues. The CDR3 sequence: CASSLVLADEQYF. The CDR3 DNA reads TGTGCCAGCAGCTTAGTGCTAGCAGACGAGCAGTACTTC.

The J gene is TRBJ1-3, the V gene TRBV7-8; no clear D. Trimming cost V 5 bases and J 2 bases, with 13 bases left between them. Germline-derived CDR1 and CDR2 are SGHVS and FQNEAQ. The CDR3 sequence is 15 residues long. CDR3 coding DNA: TGTGCCAGCAGCCCAAATTCGGTTGCTGGAAACACCATATATTTT. Protein product: CASSPNSVAGNTIYF.

The chain uses TRBV5-1 and TRBJ2-5, with D hard to call. Per germline, CDR1 SGHRS and CDR2 YFSETQ. CDR3 length: 14 amino acids. V was trimmed by 4 bases and J by 1 base, leaving 11 bases between them. CDR3 in amino acids: CASSPGWIQETQYF. The CDR3 region has the DNA TGCGCCAGCAGCCCAGGATGGATCCAAGAGACCCAGTACTTC.

This clone appeared a single time. The CDR3 sequence is CASSGGSSYNEQFF. The CDR3 DNA reads as TGTGCCAGCAGCGGCGGTAGCTCCTACAATGAGCAGTTCTTC. V is TRBV6-4 and J is TRBJ2-1; D is undetermined. Trimming removed 6 bases from V and 0 bases from J, with 9 bases in between. This CDR3 is 14 amino acids long. Germline values: CDR1 MRHNA, CDR2 SNTAGT.

This clone was found a few times. This sequence joins TRBV7-2 and TRBJ2-3; TRBD2 aligns across 14 bases. Germline-derived CDR1 and CDR2 are SGHTA and FQGNSA. This CDR3 has 18 amino acids. The V and J ends lost 0 bases and 3 bases, in that order; junction bases with no gene match: 5. CDR3 sequence: CASSLAGTSGSRTDTQYF. The CDR3 DNA sequence: TGTGCCAGCAGCTTAGCGGGGACTAGCGGGAGTAGGACAGATACGCAGTATTTT.

The count of this clone is one. The chain has TRBV5-6 and TRBJ1-5, with D possibly matching TRBD1 (5 bases). Germline CDR1 SGHDT, CDR2 YYEEEE. V shed 2 bases and J shed 7 bases, with 13 bases lying between them. The CDR3 covers 14 residues. The CDR3 DNA reads TGTGCCAGCAGCTTTGGGTCTGCAGGGCAGCCCCAGCATTTT. Protein: CASSFGSAGQPQHF.

The chain combines TRBV5-6 with TRBJ1-2; 12 bases fit TRBD1. The length of the CDR3 is 15 residues. Germline CDR1 and CDR2: SGHDT and YYEEEE. The V and J ends lost 3 bases and 7 bases, in that order; junction bases with no gene match: 7. The CDR3 coding sequence is TGTGCCAGCAGCTCGGGACAGGGGGCCATTGGTGGCTACACCTTC. Its translation is CASSSGQGAIGGYTF.

This rearrangement joins TRBV4-3 to TRBJ2-5; 8 nucleotides match TRBD2. The CDR3 contains 16 residues. CDR1 is LGHNA and CDR2 is YSLEER in the germline V gene. Unmatched junction bases numbered 8, after V lost 1 base and J lost 4 bases. DNA of the CDR3: TGCGCCAGCAGCCAAGGGGCTAGCGGGTTTTCAGAGACCCAGTACTTC. Translating gives CASSQGASGFSETQYF.

This clone occurred a few times. This chain joins TRBV4-3 and TRBJ2-2, with 9 nucleotides matching TRBD1. The CDR3 totals 18 residues. Germline V gives CDR1 LGHNA, CDR2 YSLEER. With 3 bases clipped from V and 1 base from J, the junction kept 9 bases outside the gene matches. This chain's CDR3 is CASSQAVDRGRNTGELFF. The CDR3 region has the DNA TGCGCCAGCAGCCAGGCCGTGGACAGGGGAAGGAACACCGGGGAGCTGTTTTTT.

The V gene is TRBV7-9, the J gene TRBJ1-5; D is possibly TRBD1 (5 bases). Germline CDR1 is SEHNR and CDR2 is FQNEAQ (reference sequence). Deletions cut 5 bases from V and 7 bases from J, with 18 bases between. The CDR3 extends over 15 amino acids. The CDR3 loop is CASSAAGGVAQPQHF. Written as DNA, the CDR3 is TGTGCCAGCAGCGCTGCCGGAGGGGTGGCCCAGCCCCAGCATTTT.

This clone appeared a few times. DNA of the CDR3: TGTGCCAGCAGAGGGGTGCCGGGAGAGACCCAGTACTTC. Protein product: CASRGVPGETQYF. The chain carries TRBV5-4 and TRBJ2-5; a possible D gene is TRBD1 (5 bases). Germline V lookup: CDR1 SGHNT, CDR2 YYREEE (reference sequence). The CDR3 totals 13 residues. The ends were cut back, 5 bases at V and 4 bases at J, with 12 bases in the middle.

V gene TRBV28 combines with J gene TRBJ2-7, with D perhaps matching TRBD1 (5 bases). This CDR3 region has 12 residues. V shed 6 bases and J shed 3 bases, with 9 bases lying between them. CDR1 and CDR2 from the germline V gene are MDHEN and SYDVKM. The CDR3 coding sequence is TGTGCCAGCAGCCCAGGGTTCTACGAGCAGTACTTC. Protein product: CASSPGFYEQYF.

The rearrangement joins TRBV5-6 to TRBJ2-5, with 9 bases lining up with TRBD2. Germline loops: CDR1 SGHDT, CDR2 YYEEEE. The CDR3 sequence is 15 residues long. The V and J ends lost 1 base and 2 bases, in that order; junction bases with no gene match: 3. The CDR3 spells CASSLLLAGQETQYF. CDR3 bases: TGTGCCAGCAGCTTGCTCCTAGCGGGACAAGAGACCCAGTACTTC.

The chain couples TRBV18 to TRBJ2-7, with TRBD1 matching over 7 bases. J lost 2 bases, V lost 3 bases, and 13 bases had no gene match. This CDR3 region has 17 residues. The germline V gene encodes CDR1 KGHSH and CDR2 LQKENI. This CDR3 is CASSPASRGRGAYEQYF. CDR3 DNA: TGTGCCAGCTCACCTGCCTCGAGGGGGCGAGGGGCCTACGAGCAGTACTTC.

The chain carries TRBV30 and TRBJ2-5; D gene ambiguous. With 1 base removed from V and 5 bases from J, the gap between germline ends came to 11 bases. The CDR3 has 13 residues. Germline loops: CDR1 GTSNPN, CDR2 SVGIG (reference sequence). CDR3 loop: CAWSEADGETQYF. The DNA of the CDR3 is TGTGCCTGGAGTGAGGCCGACGGGGAGACCCAGTACTTC.

V usage is TRBV11-2 and J usage is TRBJ2-3; possible D gene TRBD2, 5 bases. The CDR3 contains 16 residues. From germline, CDR1 is SGHAT and CDR2 FQNNGV. Trimming removed 5 bases from V and 2 bases from J, with 17 bases in between. The CDR3 DNA sequence: TGTGCCAGCAGCGGATATTCTAGCTCCCCCACAGATACGCAGTATTTT. Residues: CASSGYSSSPTDTQYF.

This clone was observed a handful of times. The chain has TRBV19 and TRBJ2-7; 8 bases map to TRBD1. Germline V gene sequence: CDR1 LNHDA, CDR2 SQIVND (reference sequence). The ends lost 5 bases at V and 2 bases at J; junction bases unmatched: 8. This CDR3 is 15 amino acids long. As DNA, the CDR3 is TGTGCCAGTAGTTTGCCAGGACAGGGCCCCTACGAGCAGTACTTC. It yields the protein CASSLPGQGPYEQYF.

V gene TRBV10-3 combines with J gene TRBJ2-3; perhaps TRBD1 as D (6 bases). Per germline, CDR1 ENHRY and CDR2 SYGVKD. This CDR3 region has 17 residues. V was pared by 4 bases and J by 1 base, with 18 bases between. CDR3 loop: CAISGYPEGQRTDTQYF. In nucleotides, the CDR3 is TGTGCCATCAGTGGTTACCCTGAAGGACAGCGCACAGATACGCAGTATTTT.

The chain combines TRBV5-1 with TRBJ2-1, with 7 bases aligning to TRBD1. This CDR3 has 14 amino acids. Unmatched junction bases numbered 4, after V lost 0 bases and J lost 7 bases. The germline V gene encodes CDR1 SGHRS and CDR2 YFSETQ. The CDR3 sequence: CASSLEIQGNEQFF. CDR3 nucleotide sequence: TGCGCCAGCAGCTTGGAAATACAGGGGAATGAGCAGTTCTTC. The entire variable domain, with the rest obtained from reference TRBV5-1 and TRBJ2-1, is as follows: KAGVTQTPRYLIKTRGQQVTLSCSPISGHRSVSWYQQTPGQGLQFLFEYFSETQRNKGNFPGRFSGRQFSNSRSEMNVSTLELGDSALYLCASSLEIQGNEQFFGPGTRLTVL.

The chain carries TRBV7-9 and TRBJ2-1; 10 bases agree with TRBD2. The junction had 0 bases not matched to a gene; V was cut back by 11 bases and J by 8 bases. The CDR3 is 10 residues long. Germline-derived CDR1 and CDR2 are SEHNR and FQNEAQ (reference sequence). CDR3 bases: TGTGCCGGGACTAGCGATGAGCAGTTCTTC. This sequence encodes CAGTSDEQFF.

The CDR3 here is CSVEIPLRGYYEQYF. In nucleotides, the CDR3 is TGCAGCGTTGAAATTCCCTTGCGCGGTTACTACGAGCAGTACTTC. The J gene is TRBJ2-7, the V gene TRBV29-1; no firm D call. V was pared by 2 bases and J by 3 bases, with 17 bases between. The CDR3 has 15 amino acids. CDR1 is SQVTM, CDR2 ANQGSEA, per germline.

The chain couples TRBV7-2 to TRBJ2-5, with TRBD2 matching 7 bases. Germline V gene sequence: CDR1 SGHTA, CDR2 FQGNSA. This CDR3 is 15 amino acids long. V was clipped by 1 base and J by 1 base; unmatched bases: 3. DNA of the CDR3: TGTGCCAGCAGCTTAGTGGCTAGCGGCCAAGAGACCCAGTACTTC. Translated, it gives CASSLVASGQETQYF.